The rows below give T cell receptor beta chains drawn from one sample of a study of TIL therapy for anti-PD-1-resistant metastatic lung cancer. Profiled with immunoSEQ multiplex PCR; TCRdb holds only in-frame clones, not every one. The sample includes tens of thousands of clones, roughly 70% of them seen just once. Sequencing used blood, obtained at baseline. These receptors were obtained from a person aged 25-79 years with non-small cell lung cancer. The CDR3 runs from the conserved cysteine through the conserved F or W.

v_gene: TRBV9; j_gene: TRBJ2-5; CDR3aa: CASSPGQAQETQYF
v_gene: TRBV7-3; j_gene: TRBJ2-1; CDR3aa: CASSLSASAGDEQFF
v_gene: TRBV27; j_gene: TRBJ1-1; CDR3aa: CASSSFHRGSTEAFF
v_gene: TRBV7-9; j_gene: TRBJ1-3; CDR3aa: CASSLVPNQGNTIYF
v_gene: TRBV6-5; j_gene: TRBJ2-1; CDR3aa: CASSPRSSGGFGFF
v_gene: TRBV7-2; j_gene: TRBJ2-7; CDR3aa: CASSLSSKSYEQYF
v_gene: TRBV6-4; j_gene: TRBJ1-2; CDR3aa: CAREDRARGYTF
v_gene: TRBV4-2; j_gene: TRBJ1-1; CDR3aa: CASSPRSQDAWLDTEAFF
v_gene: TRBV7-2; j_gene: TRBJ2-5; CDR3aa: CASSLAGLETQYF
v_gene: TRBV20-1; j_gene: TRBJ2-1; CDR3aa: CSAWGNEQFF
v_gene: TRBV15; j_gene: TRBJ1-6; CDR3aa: CATSRAWGDSPLHF
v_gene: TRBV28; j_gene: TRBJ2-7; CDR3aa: CASSLSGLYEQYF
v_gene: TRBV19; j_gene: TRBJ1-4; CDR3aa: CASSDRGRVEKLFF
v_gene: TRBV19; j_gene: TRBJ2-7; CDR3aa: CARGGQYF
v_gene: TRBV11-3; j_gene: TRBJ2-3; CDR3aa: CASSPGGLAGVLAGTDTQYF
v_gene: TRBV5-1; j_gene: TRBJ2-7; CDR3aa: CASSGGQGVRTYEQYF
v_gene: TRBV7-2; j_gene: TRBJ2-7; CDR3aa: CASSRTSGTAAYEQYF
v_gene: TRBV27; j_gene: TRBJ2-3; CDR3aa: CASSPGHTSTDTQYF
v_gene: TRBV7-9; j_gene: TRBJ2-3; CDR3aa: CASSLRDSLDLTDTQYF
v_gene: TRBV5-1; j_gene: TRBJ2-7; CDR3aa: CASSFPSGGEVYYEQYF
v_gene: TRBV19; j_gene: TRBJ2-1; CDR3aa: CASSARTGVYNEQFF
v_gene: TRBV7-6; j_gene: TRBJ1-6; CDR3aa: CASSRRGDGSAYNSPLHF
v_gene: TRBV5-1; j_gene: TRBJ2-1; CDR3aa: CASSSGSADYNEQFF
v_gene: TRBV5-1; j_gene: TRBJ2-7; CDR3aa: CASSLDLRNEQYF
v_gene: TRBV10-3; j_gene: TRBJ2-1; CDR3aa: CAISAGGTEQFF
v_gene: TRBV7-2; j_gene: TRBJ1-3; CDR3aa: CASSRLISPGKSGNTIYF
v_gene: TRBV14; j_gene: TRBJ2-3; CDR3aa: CASSQWGRGSTDTQYF
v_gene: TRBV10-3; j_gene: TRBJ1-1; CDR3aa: CAISEPASGAFF
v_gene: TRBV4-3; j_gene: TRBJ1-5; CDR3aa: CASSQGLAGTNNSNQPQHF
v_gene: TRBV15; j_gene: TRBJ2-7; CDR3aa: CATSPVAVTYEQYF
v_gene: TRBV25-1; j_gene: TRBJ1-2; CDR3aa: CASSGGTKWGINYGYTF
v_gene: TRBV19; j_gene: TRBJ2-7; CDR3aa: CATSPRPILSEQYF
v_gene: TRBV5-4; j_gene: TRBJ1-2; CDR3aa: CASSRTGIGGYTF
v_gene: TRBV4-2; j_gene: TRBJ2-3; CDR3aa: CASSPGGGSSTDTQYF
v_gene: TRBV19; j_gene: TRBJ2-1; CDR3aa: CASSITGSYEQFF
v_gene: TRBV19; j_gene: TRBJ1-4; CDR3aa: CASKRQIATNEKLFF
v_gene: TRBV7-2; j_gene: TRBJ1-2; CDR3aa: CASSRGGGYGYTF
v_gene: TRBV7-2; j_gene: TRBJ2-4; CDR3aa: CASSTNRINTQYF
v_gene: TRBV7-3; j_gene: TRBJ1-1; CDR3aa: CASSLSPPMNTEAFF
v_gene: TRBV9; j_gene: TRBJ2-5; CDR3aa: CASSPSSGAGETQYF
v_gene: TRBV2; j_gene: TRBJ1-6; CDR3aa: CASSRDRGRDNSPLHF
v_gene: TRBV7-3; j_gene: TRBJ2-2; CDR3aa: CASSPKSRSGELFF
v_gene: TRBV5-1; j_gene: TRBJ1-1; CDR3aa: CASSLYSAGRRAEAFF
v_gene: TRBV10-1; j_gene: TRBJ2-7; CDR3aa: CARPGLASYEQYF
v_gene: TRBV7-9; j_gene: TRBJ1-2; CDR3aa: CASSWVIQGANGYTF
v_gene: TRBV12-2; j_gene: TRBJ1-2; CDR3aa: CASRSLSSPGGFDGYTF
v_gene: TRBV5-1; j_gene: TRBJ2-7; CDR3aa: CASSFAGTSSYEQYF
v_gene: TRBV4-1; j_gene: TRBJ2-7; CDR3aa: CASSPAYRVYEQYF